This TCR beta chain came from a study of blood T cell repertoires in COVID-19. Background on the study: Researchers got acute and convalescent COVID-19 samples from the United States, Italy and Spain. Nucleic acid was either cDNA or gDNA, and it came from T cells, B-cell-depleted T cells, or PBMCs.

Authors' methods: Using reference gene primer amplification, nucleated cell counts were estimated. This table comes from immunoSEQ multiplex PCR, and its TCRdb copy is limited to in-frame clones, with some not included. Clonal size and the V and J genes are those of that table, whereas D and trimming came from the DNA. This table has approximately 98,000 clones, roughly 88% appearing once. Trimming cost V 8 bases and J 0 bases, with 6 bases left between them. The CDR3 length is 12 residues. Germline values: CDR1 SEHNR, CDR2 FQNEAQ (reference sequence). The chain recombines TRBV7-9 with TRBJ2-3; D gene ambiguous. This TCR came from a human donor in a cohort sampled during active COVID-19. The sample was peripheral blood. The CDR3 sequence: CASGVSTDTQYF. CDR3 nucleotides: TGTGCCAGCGGAGTTAGCACAGATACGCAGTATTTT.